The 16 T cell receptor beta chains given below trace back to one sample, sequenced in a study of shared clonotypes between healthy human individuals. Sequencing was performed with immunoSEQ multiplex PCR; in TCRdb, only in-frame clones are kept and a portion is missing. The table records about 490,000 clones, over 70% of them present only once. Sequenced sample: PBMCs. The receptors stem from a woman between 40 and 55 years old in good health. Some clones in this sample may be carry-over from other donors' samples.

This chain connects TRBV10-1 to TRBJ1-1, with D perhaps matching TRBD1 (5 bases). The CDR3 is 13 amino acids. Trimming pared 2 bases from V and 3 bases from J, leaving 7 bases between. Germline V lookup: CDR1 WNHNN, CDR2 SYGVQD (reference sequence). In nucleotides, the CDR3 is TGCGCCAGCAGTGAGGGGGCATACACTGAAGCTTTCTTT. This sequence encodes CASSEGAYTEAFF.

About this clone itself: A much larger clone differs by one base, so this may be a read error. V gene TRBV19 combines with J gene TRBJ1-1; D gene ambiguous. From germline, CDR1 is LNHDA and CDR2 SQIVND (reference sequence). The CDR3 totals 12 residues. V was clipped by 5 bases and J by 1 base, with 5 bases between them. CDR3 coding DNA: TGTGCCAGTAGTGTTCGGAACACTGAAGCTTTCTTT. Translated: CASSVRNTEAFF.

This chain uses TRBV5-1 with TRBJ2-1, with D uncertain. Germline V gene data show CDR1 as SGHRS and CDR2 as YFSETQ. Between the trimmed V and J ends, which lost 4 bases and 8 bases, there was a span of 13 bases. The CDR3 contains 13 residues. CDR3 nucleotides: TGCGCCAGCAGCCCCGTGGTGGTGGATGAGCAGTTCTTC. Its translation is CASSPVVVDEQFF.

This chain links TRBV5-6 with TRBJ2-1; 12 bases are a match to TRBD2. V was pared by 4 bases and J by 3 bases, with 5 bases of the junction left unmatched. The CDR3 loop spans 16 amino acids. Germline V lookup: CDR1 SGHDT, CDR2 YYEEEE. The CDR3 reads CASSLSTSGSYNEQFF. The DNA for the CDR3 is TGTGCCAGCAGCCTCTCGACTAGCGGGAGCTACAATGAGCAGTTCTTC.

To note about this clone: A far larger clone is one base from this, pointing to a likely read error. V is TRBV7-9 and J is TRBJ1-2, with a weak D call TRBD1 (5 bases). Looked up from germline, CDR1 is SEHNR and CDR2 is FQNEAQ (reference sequence). The CDR3 runs to 13 residues. The CDR3 is CASGFFQGYGYTF. In DNA, the CDR3 is TGTGCCAGCGGCTTTTTCCAGGGATATGGCTACACCTTC.

About this clone itself: A far larger clone is off by one base, so a read error is likely. The rearrangement links TRBV30 to TRBJ1-1; 7 positions match TRBD1. CDR1 and CDR2 (germline): GTSNPN, SVGIG (reference sequence). This CDR3 comprises 14 residues. The V gene end was trimmed by 3 bases and the J gene end by 1 base; junction bases not matched to a gene: 5. Here the CDR3 DNA reads TGTGCCTGGAGGGAACGGGACAGGAACACTGAAGCTTTCTTT. Residues: CAWRERDRNTEAFF. The complete variable domain, with remaining parts taken from reference TRBV30 and TRBJ1-1, reads SQTIHQWPATLVQPVGSPLSLECTVEGTSNPNLYWYRQAAGRGLQLLFYSVGIGQISSEVPQNLSASRPQDRQFILSSKKLLLSDSGFYLCAWRERDRNTEAFFGQGTRLTVV.

This clone was seen a single time. A junction boundary mismatches the germline segment, possibly from a read error. V gene TRBV27 combines with J gene TRBJ1-5, with D perhaps TRBD1 (6 bases). CDR3 length: 16 amino acids. CDR1 and CDR2 (germline): MNHEY, SMNVEV (reference sequence). DNA of the CDR3: TGTGCCAGCAGTGCTTTTAGAACAGGGTTCAATCAGCCCCAGCACTTT. Residues: CASSAFRTGFNQPQHF.

J is TRBJ2-5 and V is TRBV7-8, with D unclear. The CDR3 totals 12 residues. Germline lookup yields CDR1 SGHVS and CDR2 FQNEAQ. The V and J ends lost 5 bases and 5 bases respectively, with 9 bases between them. The CDR3 is CASSQARETQYF. For the CDR3, the DNA is TGTGCCAGCAGCCAGGCCAGGGAGACCCAGTACTTC.

Details on this clone: The same CDR3 can be traced to other DNA sequences in this sample. CDR3 bases: TGTGCCAGCAGCGTGGGGGACCGATACAATGAGCAGTTCTTC. This translates into CASSVGDRYNEQFF. The rearrangement uses TRBV9 and TRBJ2-1; either TRBD1 or TRBD2 may fit D (5 bases each). Deletions cut 2 bases from V and 4 bases from J, with 10 bases between. Germline loops: CDR1 SGDLS, CDR2 YYNGEE. CDR3 length: 14 residues.

This clone was picked up a small number of times. The chain has TRBV11-2 and TRBJ2-1, with D maybe TRBD2 (5 bases). Germline values: CDR1 SGHAT, CDR2 FQNNGV. V shed 0 bases and J shed 0 bases, with 9 bases lying between them. The CDR3 extends over 16 amino acids. CDR3 residues: CASSLEWRSSYNEQFF. The CDR3 coding sequence is TGTGCCAGCAGCTTAGAGTGGAGGAGCTCCTACAATGAGCAGTTCTTC.

Comments on this clone: One base separates it from a far larger clone, so it is likely a read error. Distinct nucleotide sequences in the sample also encode this CDR3. The chain joins TRBV25-1 to TRBJ1-2, with TRBD1 matching over 7 bases. CDR3 length: 16 amino acids. Germline V gives CDR1 MGHDK, CDR2 SYGVNS. CDR3 bases: TGTGCCAGCAAACCAGGGGGGCCCCGGTCCGGCTATGGCTACACATTC. Translating it yields CASKPGGPRSGYGYTF.

The chain recombines TRBV9 with TRBJ2-2; D could derive from TRBD1 or TRBD2 (5 bases each). Germline CDR1 is SGDLS and CDR2 is YYNGEE. With 3 bases removed from V and 6 bases from J, the gap between germline ends came to 18 bases. The CDR3 loop spans 16 amino acids. The CDR3 DNA reads TGTGCCAGCAGCGGAGAGGGGTCCTTCGCGGCCGGGGAGCTGTTTTTT. This codes for CASSGEGSFAAGELFF.

Ten or more counts support this clone. The chain joins TRBV19 to TRBJ1-2; TRBD1 matches at 10 bases. The CDR3 has 15 amino acids. Germline values: CDR1 LNHDA, CDR2 SQIVND (reference sequence). Trimming took 1 base from V and 4 from J; bases not matched to a gene: 3. CDR3 in amino acids: CASSIATGGTYGYTF. The CDR3 DNA sequence: TGTGCCAGTAGTATAGCGACAGGGGGCACCTATGGCTACACCTTC.

This chain joins TRBV7-9 and TRBJ2-7; 8 bases map to TRBD1. Germline loops: CDR1 SEHNR, CDR2 FQNEAQ (reference sequence). J was trimmed by 7 bases and V by 8 bases; bases with no gene match: 13. The CDR3 runs to 14 residues. CDR3 in DNA: TGTGCCAGCCGCCGTTCAGGGGGCATGTCGGAGCAGTACTTC. Its protein is CASRRSGGMSEQYF. The variable domain in full, with the rest retrieved from reference TRBV7-9 and TRBJ2-7, is DTGVSQNPRHKITKRGQNVTFRCDPISEHNRLYWYRQTLGQGPEFLTYFQNEAQLEKSRLLSDRFSAERPKGSFSTLEIQRTEQGDSAMYLCASRRSGGMSEQYFGPGTRLTVT.

This chain connects TRBV15 to TRBJ2-7; D is possibly TRBD1 (5 bases). The CDR3 sequence is 15 residues long. In germline, CDR1 is LNHNV, CDR2 YYDKDF (reference sequence). The ends were cut back, 5 bases at V and 0 bases at J, with 14 bases in the middle. CDR3 in DNA: TGTGCCACCAGCGGGGCGAGGACCTTCTCCTACGAGCAGTACTTC. It specifies CATSGARTFSYEQYF.

The chain couples TRBV19 to TRBJ1-4, with 9 bases lining up with TRBD1. Trimming removed 5 bases from V and 4 bases from J; junction bases left unmatched: 5. The CDR3 has 15 amino acids. The germline gives CDR1 LNHDA, CDR2 SQIVND (reference sequence). CDR3 amino acids: CASSVQDRGNEKLFF. CDR3 nucleotide sequence: TGTGCCAGTAGTGTCCAGGACAGGGGTAATGAAAAACTGTTTTTT. Using reference TRBV19 and TRBJ1-4 for the parts outside the CDR3, the full variable domain is DGGITQSPKYLFRKEGQNVTLSCEQNLNHDAMYWYRQDPGQGLRLIYYSQIVNDFQKGDIAEGYSVSREKKESFPLTVTSAQKNPTAFYLCASSVQDRGNEKLFFGSGTQLSVL.